This T cell receptor (beta chain) was captured in a study of cytomegalovirus exposure and HLA in healthy donors. V lost 7 bases to trimming and J lost 9 bases, with 25 bases between them. CDR3 length: 15 residues. The V gene's germline CDR1 is MNHNS and CDR2 SASEGT. The study ran its PCR with 60 Vbeta and 13 Jbeta primers. TCRdb keeps only in-frame clones here, not all; method: immunoSEQ multiplex PCR. This table has approximately 250,000 clones, around 84% appearing once. For this clone: Its antigen is currently unknown.

Study-level points and caveats: Looking again later, the authors saw that most CMV-associated TCR beta chains seemed HLA-restricted. Available immune exposure information was restricted to CMV serostatus only.

The V gene is TRBV6-1, the J gene TRBJ2-7, with a weak D call TRBD1 (6 bases). This receptor was taken from a girl aged 2 to 9 in good health and CMV-seronegative. Material for sequencing was PBMCs. For the CDR3, the DNA is TGTGCCAGCACCCTCCCTAAAGGGGGTAGCGATGTGCAGTACTTC. Encoded protein: CASTLPKGGSDVQYF.